This T cell receptor beta chain was obtained from a study of blood T cell repertoires in COVID-19. As for the study in general: Whether acute or convalescent, the COVID-19 samples came from the United States, Italy and Spain. PBMCs, B-cell-depleted T cells, or T cells provided the cDNA or gDNA that made up the material.

This CDR3 contains 12 residues. Germline V gene sequence: CDR1 SGHAT, CDR2 FQNNGV. Trimming took off 1 base at V and 7 bases at J, with 7 bases between the two ends. How the authors handled the data: Nucleated cell number was recorded as an estimate derived from reference gene primer amplification. The repertoire was sequenced with immunoSEQ multiplex PCR; TCRdb's copy has only in-frame clones and lacks some. V, J and clone size reflect that table, while D and trimming were determined from the DNA. This sample has some 180,000 clones, with 75% to 90% found just once. This receptor was identified in a woman aged 60-75 years with acute or convalescent COVID-19. The J gene is TRBJ1-1, the V gene TRBV11-2; D ambiguous. Sequencing input: peripheral blood. CDR3 sequence reads: CASSLAQREAFF. For the CDR3, the DNA is TGTGCCAGCAGCTTAGCTCAGCGTGAAGCTTTCTTT.